This T cell receptor (beta chain) was identified during a study of T cells in Graves' hyperthyroidism and ophthalmopathy. Study-level findings and limits: Most clonotypes expanded in the thyroid (above 0.001) were also present in blood. The model anticipated ophthalmopathy a median about six months pre-onset.

No ophthalmopathy progression within 18 months constituted stable Graves' hyperthyroidism. The authors took PBMCs from about 9.5 ml fresh peripheral blood. The investigators amplified TCR beta CDR3 regions from RNA transcripts. The HTBI set primed first-round TCR CDR3 RT-PCR. Via MiXCR, TCRdb re-called the multiplex PCR reads, giving one row per CDR3 protein. The top ten hold 8.9% of the sample, which has 750,000 to 950,000 distinct CDR3 sequences, approximately 40% seen once. With respect to this clonotype: Its antigen is not identified.

From germline, CDR1 is SGHVS and CDR2 FQNEAQ. Between the trimmed V and J ends, which lost 7 bases and 7 bases, there was a span of 14 bases. The CDR3 covers 12 residues. The chain links TRBV7-8 to TRBJ2-7; maybe TRBD1 (5 bases). Sequencing was carried out using blood. This sequence originates from a man between 18 and 29 years old with Graves' hyperthyroidism. The CDR3 is CASKSQGWEQYF. The DNA for the CDR3 is TGTGCCAGCAAATCCCAGGGATGGGAGCAGTACTTC.